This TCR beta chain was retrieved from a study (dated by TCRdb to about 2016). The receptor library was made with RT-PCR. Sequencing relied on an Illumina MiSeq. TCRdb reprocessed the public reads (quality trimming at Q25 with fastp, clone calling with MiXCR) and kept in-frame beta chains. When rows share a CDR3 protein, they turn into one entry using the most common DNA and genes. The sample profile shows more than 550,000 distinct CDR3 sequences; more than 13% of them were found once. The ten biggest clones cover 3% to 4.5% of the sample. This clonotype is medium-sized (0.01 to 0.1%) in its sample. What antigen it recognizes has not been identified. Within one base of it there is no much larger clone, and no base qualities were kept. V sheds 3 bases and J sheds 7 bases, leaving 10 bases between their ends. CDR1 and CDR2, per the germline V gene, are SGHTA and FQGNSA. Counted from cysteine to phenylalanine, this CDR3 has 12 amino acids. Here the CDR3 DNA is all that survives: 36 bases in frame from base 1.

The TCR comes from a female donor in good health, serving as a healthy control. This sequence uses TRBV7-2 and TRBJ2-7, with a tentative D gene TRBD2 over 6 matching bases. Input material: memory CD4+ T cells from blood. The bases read TGTGCCAGCAGCTTTTTTGGAGGGGAGCAGTACTTC. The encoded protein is CASSFFGGEQYF.